This TCR beta chain was identified in a study of vaccination and CD4 T cells after COVID-19. With respect to this clonotype: Its specificity is not known.

CDR1 is SGHNT, CDR2 YYREEE, per germline (reference sequence). The V end lost 4 bases, the J end lost 5 bases, and 15 bases lay between the germline ends. CDR3 length: 14 residues. Oncomine TCR Beta short-read sequencing was applied to DNA from cultured CD4+ T cells. Cultured CD4+ T cells yielded the extracted genomic DNA. TCRdb processed the PCR reads anew with MiXCR; each CDR3 protein has one entry. The data contain 8,000 to 9,500 distinct CDR3 sequences, 35% of them singletons. Regarding treatment: roughly 11-day PBMC culture with coronavirus spike peptide pools or control peptides (ViraFEST assay). Harvesting of the unexposed donor's CD4+ T cells predated the COVID-19 pandemic (2011-2018).

The receptor was isolated from a human donor in good health. The sequenced sample consisted of CD4+ T cells from blood, cultured in vitro. This chain joins TRBV5-4 and TRBJ1-2; D possibly corresponds to TRBD1 (5 bases). In DNA form, the CDR3 reads TGTGCCAGCAGCCCGGGACTGGAGATGTATGGCTACACCTTC. Translating gives CASSPGLEMYGYTF.